Presented here are 25 T cell receptor beta chains from one specimen sequenced in a study of blood T cell repertoires in COVID-19 (dated by TCRdb to the early 2020s). The method was the immunoSEQ multiplex PCR assay. This immuneACCESS table, as held by TCRdb, lists in-frame sequences with V and J called but not all clones. Of the missing ones, under half trace to an unresolved V gene in checked studies; the others have no known cause. A total of 100,000 to 150,000 clones appear in this sample, around 84% of them only once. The top ten constitute roughly 2.3% of the sample. The source material was PBMCs or T cells enriched from blood (not recorded which). The receptors derive from a middle-aged man with acute COVID-19.

The chain has TRBV6-5 and TRBJ1-4; D is possibly TRBD1 (6 bases). The J call is uncertain, as TRBJ2-2 better fits the DNA end. From germline, CDR1 is MNHEY and CDR2 SVGAGI. CDR3 length equals 15 residues. CDR3 region: CASSYRPPTGQELFF. The CDR3, as DNA: TGTGCCAGCAGTTACCGACCCCCTACAGGGCAGGAGCTGTTTTTT.

The chain joins TRBV29-1 to TRBJ2-3; the match to TRBD1 covers 7 bases. The CDR3 extends over 14 amino acids. Trimming cost V 4 bases and J 0 bases; bases outside gene matches: 4. The V gene's germline CDR1 is SQVTM and CDR2 ANQGSEA. The CDR3 nucleotides read TGCAGCGTTGGGGGACAGTCTAGCACAGATACGCAGTATTTT. It is translated as CSVGGQSSTDTQYF.

CDR3 amino acids: CASSSSGTGRGEQYF. As DNA, the CDR3 is TGCGCCAGCAGCTCTAGCGGAACGGGGAGGGGCGAGCAGTACTTC. The chain is built from TRBV5-1 and TRBJ2-7; 7 nucleotides align to TRBD2. The trim removed 3 bases at V and 6 bases at J, leaving 12 bases unmatched. Germline CDR1 reads SGHRS; CDR2 reads YFSETQ. This CDR3 is built from 15 residues.

V is TRBV9 and J is TRBJ2-1; 10 nucleotides align to TRBD2. With 2 bases clipped from V and 6 bases from J, the junction kept 8 bases outside the gene matches. This CDR3 region has 16 residues. Germline CDR1 reads SGDLS; CDR2 reads YYNGEE. CDR3 sequence: CASSVVGAGGTNEQFF. CDR3 in DNA: TGTGCCAGCAGCGTGGTTGGAGCGGGAGGGACCAATGAGCAGTTCTTC.

The chain couples TRBV29-1 to TRBJ1-1; D is perhaps TRBD1 (6 bases). Germline lookup yields CDR1 SQVTM and CDR2 ANQGSEA. This CDR3 has 14 amino acids. Between the trimmed V and J ends, which lost 4 bases and 1 base, there was a span of 13 bases. The CDR3 coding sequence is TGCAGCGTTGCCGGGACACGAGGGAACACTGAAGCTTTCTTT. This gives the protein CSVAGTRGNTEAFF. Looking up the rest from reference TRBV29-1 and TRBJ1-1 gives the full variable domain: SAVISQKPSRDICQRGTSLTIQCQVDSQVTMMFWYRQQPGQSLTLIATANQGSEATYESGFVIDKFPISRPNLTFSTLTVSNMSPEDSSIYLCSVAGTRGNTEAFFGQGTRLTVV.

The genes are TRBV27 and TRBJ1-2; the D gene is possibly TRBD1 (5 bases). V was trimmed by 5 bases and J by 8 bases, leaving 15 bases between them. CDR3 length: 13 amino acids. Germline V gene lookup returns CDR1 MNHEY and CDR2 SMNVEV (reference sequence). As DNA, the CDR3 is TGTGCCAGCAGTCTCCAGGGAGGGGAAGGCTACACCTTC. Its translation: CASSLQGGEGYTF.

V usage is TRBV7-9 and J usage is TRBJ2-5; perhaps TRBD1 as D (6 bases). Germline V lookup: CDR1 SEHNR, CDR2 FQNEAQ (reference sequence). The CDR3 covers 16 residues. The V and J ends lost 6 bases and 5 bases respectively, with 22 bases between them. This CDR3 reads CASSPQRDTQGETQYF. CDR3 coding DNA: TGTGCCAGCAGTCCTCAAAGGGACACCCAAGGGGAGACCCAGTACTTC.

The chain links TRBV6-5 to TRBJ2-7; unclear D gene. V was cut by 0 bases and J by 2 bases, with 11 bases left in between. Germline V gives CDR1 MNHEY, CDR2 SVGAGI. CDR3 length equals 15 residues. CDR3 region: CASSYSADYTYEQYF. CDR3 coding DNA: TGTGCCAGCAGTTACTCGGCAGATTACACCTACGAGCAGTACTTC.

The rearrangement uses TRBV6-4 and TRBJ1-5, with TRBD1 as a possible D gene (6 bases). Trimming pared 0 bases from V and 9 bases from J, leaving 12 bases between. Germline values: CDR1 MRHNA, CDR2 SNTAGT. This CDR3 comprises 14 residues. CDR3 protein: CASSDSPRGAPQHF. In DNA, the CDR3 is TGTGCCAGCAGTGACTCGCCCAGGGGAGCGCCCCAGCATTTT.

The chain couples TRBV18 to TRBJ2-7; perhaps TRBD1 as D (5 bases). The germline V and J ends were trimmed by 6 bases and 1 base, with 10 bases remaining between them. The CDR3 contains 13 residues. Germline CDR1 and CDR2: KGHSH and LQKENI. CDR3 sequence (DNA): TGTGCCAGCTCTCCGGACACTTCCTACGAGCAGTACTTC. Its translation is CASSPDTSYEQYF.

CDR3 in DNA: TGTGCCAGCAGTTTATTCGGAGCTACCTTAACCGGGGAGCTGTTTTTT. Amino acid sequence: CASSLFGATLTGELFF. This chain links TRBV28 with TRBJ2-2; D not certain. V was shortened by 1 base and J by 5 bases, with 14 bases between the two germline ends. CDR1 and CDR2 from the germline V gene are MDHEN and SYDVKM. The length of the CDR3 is 16 residues.

The chain joins TRBV5-1 to TRBJ1-6; 8 bases match TRBD1. The V gene's germline CDR1 is SGHRS and CDR2 YFSETQ. The CDR3 runs 14 residues. Losses at the gene ends were 4 bases for V and 9 bases for J; bases not matched to a gene: 6. The CDR3 region is CASSHGTGLSPLHF. CDR3 nucleotides: TGCGCCAGCAGCCACGGGACAGGACTTTCACCCCTCCACTTT.

The chain uses TRBV19 and TRBJ2-7; tentative D call: TRBD2 (6 bases). In germline, CDR1 is LNHDA, CDR2 SQIVND (reference sequence). Trimming cost V 3 bases and J 7 bases, with 22 bases left between them. The CDR3 extends over 16 amino acids. The CDR3 is CASSMGTGTGGREQYF. In nucleotides, the CDR3 is TGTGCCAGTAGTATGGGAACCGGGACTGGCGGTAGAGAGCAGTACTTC.

The chain is built from TRBV19 and TRBJ2-3; the D is unclear. Germline loops: CDR1 LNHDA, CDR2 SQIVND (reference sequence). Trimming shortened V by 6 bases and J by 0 bases, and 7 bases separated the two germline ends. This CDR3 comprises 13 residues. DNA for the CDR3: TGTGCCAGTAGATGGGCGAGCACAGATACGCAGTATTTT. Protein sequence: CASRWASTDTQYF.

The V gene is TRBV11-2, the J gene TRBJ1-5; 7 bases fit TRBD1. Per germline, CDR1 SGHAT and CDR2 FQNNGV. The CDR3 spans 14 residues. Germline trimming cut 4 bases from V and 6 bases from J; bases unmatched to any gene: 6. The CDR3 here is CASSSGTESQPQHF. CDR3 in DNA: TGTGCCAGCAGCTCCGGGACAGAGAGTCAGCCCCAGCATTTT.

The sample holds a few counts of this clone. V gene TRBV5-1 combines with J gene TRBJ2-1, with a weak D call TRBD2 (6 bases). Germline assignment: CDR1 SGHRS and CDR2 YFSETQ. There are 14 residues in the CDR3. V was trimmed by 4 bases and J by 5 bases, leaving 13 bases between them. DNA of the CDR3: TGCGCCAGCAGCCCCGGAGGGCGCGACAATGAGCAGTTCTTC. This translates into CASSPGGRDNEQFF.

J is TRBJ2-7 and V is TRBV11-2, with 8 nucleotides matching TRBD2. Losses at the gene ends were 1 base for V and 0 bases for J; bases not matched to a gene: 8. Germline V gene lookup returns CDR1 SGHAT and CDR2 FQNNGV. The CDR3 extends over 17 amino acids. The CDR3 nucleotides are TGTGCCAGCAGCTTAGGTCAACTAGCGGAGGGCTCCTACGAGCAGTACTTC. Translated, it gives CASSLGQLAEGSYEQYF. Together with reference TRBV11-2 and TRBJ2-7, the CDR3 gives the full variable domain: EAGVAQSPRYKIIEKRQSVAFWCNPISGHATLYWYQQILGQGPKLLIQFQNNGVVDDSQLPKDRFSAERLKGVDSTLKIQPAKLEDSAVYLCASSLGQLAEGSYEQYFGPGTRLTVT.

This clone has only one observation. The chain uses TRBV3-1 (or the pseudogene TRBV3-2) and TRBJ1-1, with D unclear. The germline CDR1 and CDR2 sequences are LGHDT and YNNKEL (reference sequence). The germline V and J ends were trimmed by 3 bases and 3 bases, with 8 bases remaining between them. This CDR3 is built from 13 residues. CDR3 sequence (DNA): TGTGCCAGCAGCCAGGGAGGAGACACTGAAGCTTTCTTT. Protein sequence: CASSQGGDTEAFF.

This clone was seen a handful of times. The gene calls are TRBV7-9 and TRBJ1-2; 11 bases line up with TRBD1. The CDR3 is 15 amino acids. V lost 5 bases and J lost 5; bases outside the gene matches: 7. Germline V gene lookup returns CDR1 SEHNR and CDR2 FQNEAQ (reference sequence). The CDR3 loop is CASSDRDRGVYGYTF. The CDR3 nucleotides read TGTGCCAGCAGCGACCGGGACAGGGGGGTTTATGGCTACACCTTC.

The chain carries TRBV6-5 and TRBJ1-1; weak D call: TRBD1 (6 bases). Trimming removed 0 bases at V and 3 bases at J, with 11 bases between. Germline CDR1 and CDR2: MNHEY and SVGAGI. The CDR3 is 15 residues long. The CDR3 loop reads CASSYSQGVDTEAFF. The CDR3, as DNA: TGTGCCAGCAGTTACTCACAGGGAGTTGACACTGAAGCTTTCTTT.

The chain couples TRBV7-8 to TRBJ1-2; 8 bases fit TRBD1. The CDR3 has 15 amino acids. V lost 5 bases to trimming and J lost 5 bases; unmatched junction nucleotides: 10. Germline V CDR1 and CDR2: SGHVS, FQNEAQ. CDR3 sequence (DNA): TGTGCCAGCAGCAACCAGGGGGCGGTTTTATATGGCTACACCTTC. This translates into CASSNQGAVLYGYTF.

The CDR3 sequence is CASSVGSGAVYEQYF. The CDR3 region has the DNA TGTGCCAGCAGCGTGGGTAGCGGGGCGGTTTACGAGCAGTACTTC. This chain joins TRBV9 and TRBJ2-7; TRBD2 agrees at 8 bases. J gave up 4 bases and V 2 bases, and 8 bases lay outside the gene matches. This CDR3 is 15 amino acids long. CDR1 and CDR2 (germline): SGDLS, YYNGEE.

The chain uses TRBV15 and TRBJ1-4, with a possible D match to TRBD1 (6 bases). V lost 6 bases, J lost 5 bases, and 13 bases lay in between. The CDR3 runs 14 residues. Germline lookup yields CDR1 LNHNV and CDR2 YYDKDF (reference sequence). The CDR3: CATRNSGENEKLFF. As DNA, the CDR3 is TGTGCCACCAGGAACTCAGGGGAAAATGAAAAACTGTTTTTT.

The chain recombines TRBV28 with TRBJ1-2, with 8 nucleotides matching TRBD1. Germline lookup yields CDR1 MDHEN and CDR2 SYDVKM. The CDR3 is made up of 13 amino acids. Trimming took 8 bases from V and 3 from J; bases not matched to a gene: 5. CDR3 amino acids: CASRQGSDYGYTF. The CDR3 DNA reads TGTGCCAGCCGACAGGGGTCCGACTATGGCTACACCTTC.

V and J are TRBV28 and TRBJ2-5; tentative D call: TRBD2 (5 bases). V was clipped by 8 bases and J by 0 bases, with 7 bases between them. CDR1 is MDHEN and CDR2 is SYDVKM in the germline V gene. This CDR3 is built from 12 residues. In DNA form, the CDR3 reads TGTGCCAGCGAGGGAAACCAAGAGACCCAGTACTTC. The encoded protein is CASEGNQETQYF.